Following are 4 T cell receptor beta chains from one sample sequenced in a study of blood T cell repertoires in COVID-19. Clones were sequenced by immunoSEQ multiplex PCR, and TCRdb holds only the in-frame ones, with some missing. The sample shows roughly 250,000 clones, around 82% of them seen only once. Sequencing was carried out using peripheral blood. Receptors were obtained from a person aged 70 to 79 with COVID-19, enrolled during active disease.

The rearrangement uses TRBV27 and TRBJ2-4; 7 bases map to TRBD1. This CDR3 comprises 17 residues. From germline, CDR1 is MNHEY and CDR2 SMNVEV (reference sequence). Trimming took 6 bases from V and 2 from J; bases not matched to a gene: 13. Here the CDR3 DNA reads TGTGCCAGCAGCCTCCGTTCCGGGACAGTCTCCAAAAACATTCAGTACTTC. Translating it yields CASSLRSGTVSKNIQYF.

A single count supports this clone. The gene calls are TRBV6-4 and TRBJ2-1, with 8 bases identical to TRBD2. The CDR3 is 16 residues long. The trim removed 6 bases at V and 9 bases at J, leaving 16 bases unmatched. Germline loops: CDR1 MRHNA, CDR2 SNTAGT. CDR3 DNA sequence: TGTGCCAGCAGACCCATTCCGCCGGGTCGGGGGGGTGAGCAGTTCTTC. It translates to CASRPIPPGRGGEQFF.

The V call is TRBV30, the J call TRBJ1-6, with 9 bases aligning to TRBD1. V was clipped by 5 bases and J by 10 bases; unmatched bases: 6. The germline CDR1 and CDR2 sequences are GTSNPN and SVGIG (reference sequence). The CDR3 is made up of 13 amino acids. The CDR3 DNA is TGTGCCTGGGGTGGACAGGGGTACTCACCCCTCCACTTT. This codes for CAWGGQGYSPLHF.

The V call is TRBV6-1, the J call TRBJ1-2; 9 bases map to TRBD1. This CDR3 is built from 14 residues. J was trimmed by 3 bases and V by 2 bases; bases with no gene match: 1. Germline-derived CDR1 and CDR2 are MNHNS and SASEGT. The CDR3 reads CASSETGGDYGYTF. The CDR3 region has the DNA TGTGCCAGCAGTGAAACAGGGGGCGACTATGGCTACACCTTC.